The TCR beta chain described here comes from a study of cytomegalovirus exposure and HLA in healthy donors. Study results and caveats: Accurate prediction of most subjects' HLA-A and HLA-B alleles from TCR beta sequences was reported. Later analysis found that TCR beta chains associated with HLA were more clonally expanded than other, equally common chains. Several top significant clusters appeared, in a later analysis, to be linked to common viral pathogens.

In the case of this clone: The antigen remains undetermined.

The PCR contained 60 Vbeta and 13 Jbeta primers. Generated by immunoSEQ multiplex PCR, the TCRdb table keeps only in-frame clones and is missing some. Of approximately 150,000 clones in the sample, less than 9.5% were seen once. Germline CDR1 reads SGHNT; CDR2 reads YYREEE (reference sequence). The ends were cut back, 4 bases at V and 3 bases at J, with 16 bases in the middle. The CDR3 consists of 15 residues. All the people who gave samples were healthy bone marrow donors. This TCR was recovered from a male donor in good health and CMV-seronegative. The chain joins TRBV5-4 to TRBJ1-1; D uncertain. Sequenced material: PBMCs. As DNA, the CDR3 is TGTGCCAGCAGCCCCCGCGAAGGGAGAGACACTGAAGCTTTCTTT. Residues: CASSPREGRDTEAFF.